Described below is a single T cell receptor beta chain sequence and its context. Its antigen is unknown. No base-level quality is on record; no much larger clone is a single base apart. The sample belongs to a study of T-cell memory formation after mild COVID-19 (TCRdb year 2021). About the investigation overall: TCR sequence clusters from the two donors were found to be largely donor specific. In a couple of donors, T-cell clones that expanded and contracted after mild COVID-19 were tracked by sequencing TCRalpha and TCRbeta repertoires over time. The cohort was made up of two young adult volunteers, one female and one male, who were previously healthy. Paper-wide results and their limitations: The detection of some responding clones in pre-infection memory suggests that pre-existing cross-reactive memory T cells joined the SARS-CoV-2 response. The second-wave clones that peaked on day 37 were not confirmed to be SARS-CoV-2 specific. Only a couple of mild cases were covered by the study, and larger cohorts that include severe cases with pre-infection samples were considered necessary. Balanced CD4/CD8 phenotypes were observed for clones contracting from day 15 to 85, whereas a bias towards CD4+ was observed for a second wave of clones expanding from day 15 to 37. Contracting CD4+ clones turned up mainly in the CM and EM memory subsets, whereas EMRA was where CD8+ clones were enriched.

Ficoll-Paque density gradient centrifugation was used to isolate PBMCs. Between the V and J ends, shortened by 0 bases and 7 bases respectively, the junction contains 16 bases. The germline V gene sets CDR1 to KGHSH and CDR2 to LQKENI. CDR3 length: 15 amino acids, cysteine to phenylalanine. Left in the record is the CDR3 DNA by itself, 45 bases read in frame from the first base. Data came from an Illumina NovaSeq 6000. Using 5'RACE with constant-segment primers, TCRalpha and TCRbeta cDNA libraries were constructed, with sample barcodes and unique molecular identifiers added in the process. Trizol reagent was used to extract RNA from every sample. Library amplification was performed in two PCR steps, and a second sample barcode and Illumina TruSeq adapters were introduced in the second step. Libraries were sequenced on an Illumina NovaSeq with 2 x 150 bp paired-end reads. The study's own analysis went as follows. The reads were demultiplexed and collapsed into UMI-guided consensus sequences using migec v1.2.7. Using mixcr v2.1.11, UMI consensuses were aligned to TRA and TRB V and J templates and then assembled into clonotypes. A clonotype was counted as expanded or contracted only when both edgeR and NoisET called the clonotype significant, with the noise models trained on biological replicates. For edgeR calls, a false discovery rate-adjusted p below 0.01 and a log2 fold-change threshold of 1 were applied. As an exploratory analysis of dynamics, max-normalized trajectories of the 1000 most abundant clonotypes were examined with PCA combined with hierarchical clustering. Separately sequenced CD4+ and CD8+ repertoires were used to assign the CD4 or CD8 phenotype of responding clones. Using fastp trimming at Q25 and MiXCR clonotype assembly, TCRdb reanalyzed the public sequencing data and kept in-frame beta chains. Identical CDR3 protein sequences are pooled into one entry, listed with their most common genes and DNA. The V and J calls here are based on TCRdb, not the publication. The sample yields around 250,000 distinct CDR3 sequences; 15% to 20% were counted once. The ten largest clones take up roughly 23% of the sample.

This clonotype was obtained from a man in his late teens or twenties who had mild COVID-19 (a few samples of this study predate the infection). The sample titles of this study are shuffled in the database, so cell type and time point are left out; the donor was told from shared clones. The chain links TRBV18 with TRBJ2-7; a weak D assignment points to TRBD2 (5 bases agree). The sample was PBMCs or a T cell subset sorted from them (not recorded which). The nucleotide sequence is TGTGCCAGCTCACCACCGGGTGTGAGCGGTGGGGAGCAGTACTTC. Its amino acids are CASSPPGVSGGEQYF.